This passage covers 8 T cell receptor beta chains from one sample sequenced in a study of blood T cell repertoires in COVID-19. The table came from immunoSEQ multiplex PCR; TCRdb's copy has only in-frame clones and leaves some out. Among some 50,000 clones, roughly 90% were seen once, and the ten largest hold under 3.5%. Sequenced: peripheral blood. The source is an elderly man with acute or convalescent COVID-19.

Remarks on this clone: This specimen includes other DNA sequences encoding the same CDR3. CDR3 sequence reads: CASSLGGGRYNEQFF. CDR3 nucleotides: TGCGCCAGCAGCTTGGGCGGGGGGCGTTACAATGAGCAGTTCTTC. V gene TRBV5-1 combines with J gene TRBJ2-1; 8 bases agree with TRBD2. Germline lookup yields CDR1 SGHRS and CDR2 YFSETQ. J lost 4 bases, V lost 0 bases, and 3 bases had no gene match. This CDR3 is 15 amino acids long.

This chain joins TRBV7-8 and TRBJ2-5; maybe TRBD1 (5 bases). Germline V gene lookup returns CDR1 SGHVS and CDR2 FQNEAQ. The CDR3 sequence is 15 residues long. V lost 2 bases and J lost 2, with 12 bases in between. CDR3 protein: CASSLSRTKQETQYF. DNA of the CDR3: TGTGCCAGCAGCTTATCTAGGACAAAACAAGAGACCCAGTACTTC.

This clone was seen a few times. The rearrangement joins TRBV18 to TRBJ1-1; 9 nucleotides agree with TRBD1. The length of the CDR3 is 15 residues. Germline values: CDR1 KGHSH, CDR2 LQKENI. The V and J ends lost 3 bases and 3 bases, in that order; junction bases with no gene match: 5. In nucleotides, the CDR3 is TGTGCCAGCTCACCCACAGGGGGCGCCGACACTGAAGCTTTCTTT. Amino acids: CASSPTGGADTEAFF. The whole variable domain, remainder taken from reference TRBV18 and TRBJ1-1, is NAGVMQNPRHLVRRRGQEARLRCSPMKGHSHVYWYRQLPEEGLKFMVYLQKENIIDESGMPKERFSAEFPKEGPSILRIQQVVRGDSAAYFCASSPTGGADTEAFFGQGTRLTVV.

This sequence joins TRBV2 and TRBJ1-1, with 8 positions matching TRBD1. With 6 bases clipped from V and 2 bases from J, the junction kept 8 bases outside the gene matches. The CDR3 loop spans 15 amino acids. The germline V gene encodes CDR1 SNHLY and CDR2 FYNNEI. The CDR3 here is CASRRNQGANTEAFF. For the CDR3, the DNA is TGTGCCAGCAGACGAAACCAGGGGGCTAACACTGAAGCTTTCTTT.

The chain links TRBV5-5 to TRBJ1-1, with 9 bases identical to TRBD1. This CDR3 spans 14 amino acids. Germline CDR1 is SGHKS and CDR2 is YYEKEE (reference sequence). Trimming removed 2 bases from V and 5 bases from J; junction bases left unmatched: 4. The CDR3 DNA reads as TGTGCCAGCAGCTTACAGGGGGCGATGACTGAAGCTTTCTTT. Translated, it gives CASSLQGAMTEAFF.

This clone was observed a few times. CDR3 loop: CSARDTHTQYF. The CDR3 DNA is TGCAGTGCGAGGGACACCCATACGCAGTATTTT. The chain has TRBV20-1 and TRBJ2-3; D may be TRBD1 (6 bases). The ends were cut back, 6 bases at V and 7 bases at J, with 11 bases in the middle. Germline V gives CDR1 DFQATT, CDR2 SNEGSKA (reference sequence). The CDR3 has 11 amino acids.

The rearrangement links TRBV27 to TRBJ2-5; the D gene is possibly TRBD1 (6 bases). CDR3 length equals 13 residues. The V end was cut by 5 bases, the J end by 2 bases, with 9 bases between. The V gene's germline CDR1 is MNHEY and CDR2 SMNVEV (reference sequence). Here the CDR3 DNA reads TGTGCCAGCAGTACCGGACAGCAAGAGACCCAGTACTTC. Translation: CASSTGQQETQYF.

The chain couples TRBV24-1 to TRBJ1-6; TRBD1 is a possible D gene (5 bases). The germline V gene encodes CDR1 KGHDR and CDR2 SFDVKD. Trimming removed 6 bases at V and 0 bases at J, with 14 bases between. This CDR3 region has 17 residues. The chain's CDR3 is CATSIKGPSSYNSPLHF. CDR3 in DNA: TGTGCCACCAGTATAAAGGGGCCTAGCTCCTATAATTCACCCCTCCACTTT.